The 18 T cell receptor beta chains below all came from one sample that was sequenced in a study of CD8 T cells in ankylosing spondylitis. These receptors have no known antigen. Broader study findings: For ankylosing spondylitis blood, a TCR beta motif of under ten highly homologous variants appeared characteristic.

One entry per CDR3 protein, called by TCRdb with MiXCR from the 5' RACE reads. The sample lists around 890,000 distinct CDR3 sequences, about 11% seen once, with about 0.49% in the top ten. The sequencing sample was made of blood, either unsorted or a sorted T cell fraction (not recorded which). The receptor set was obtained from a male donor with ankylosing spondylitis.

The chain joins TRBV14 to TRBJ1-4; D is undetermined. The CDR3 length is 14 residues. Germline assignment: CDR1 SGHDN and CDR2 FVKESK. The germline V and J ends were trimmed by 3 bases and 7 bases, with 12 bases remaining between them. In nucleotides, the CDR3 is TGTGCCAGCAGCCAGGGCGGTCTTGGTGAAAAACTGTTTTTT. Translating gives CASSQGGLGEKLFF.

There are many counts of this clonotype. This sequence joins TRBV20-1 and TRBJ1-1, with TRBD1 matching over 7 bases. This CDR3 has 13 residues. Germline CDR1 and CDR2: DFQATT and SNEGSKA (reference sequence). Trimming took 4 bases from V and 0 from J; bases not matched to a gene: 2. As DNA, the CDR3 is TGCAGTGCTACGACAGGGATGAACACTGAAGCTTTCTTT. Protein: CSATTGMNTEAFF.

V gene TRBV20-1 combines with J gene TRBJ2-2; D gene unclear. This CDR3 spans 13 amino acids. Trimming left V 6 bases short and J 3 bases short, with 11 bases between. CDR1 is DFQATT, CDR2 SNEGSKA, per germline (reference sequence). CDR3 sequence reads: CSAEVPYTGELFF. The CDR3 DNA reads TGCAGTGCCGAGGTGCCCTACACCGGGGAGCTGTTTTTT.

The CDR3 region has the DNA TGTGCCAGCAGTTTATCCGTCAGCACCCAGTACTTC. This sequence encodes CASSLSVSTQYF. The J gene is TRBJ2-5, the V gene TRBV28; D remains ambiguous. Trimming took off 1 base at V and 8 bases at J, with 8 bases between the two ends. Germline V gene sequence: CDR1 MDHEN, CDR2 SYDVKM. The CDR3 contains 12 residues.

This chain joins TRBV6-2 or TRBV6-3 and TRBJ1-4; D is undetermined. Germline V gene lookup returns CDR1 MNHEY and CDR2 SVGEGT. The CDR3 contains 15 residues. V was trimmed by 2 bases and J by 4 bases, leaving 11 bases between them. CDR3 loop: CASSYARWNNEKLFF. The CDR3 DNA follows: TGTGCCAGCAGTTACGCACGATGGAATAATGAAAAACTGTTTTTT.

This clonotype was seen a few times. V is TRBV18 and J is TRBJ2-7, with D possibly matching TRBD2 (7 bases). V was pared by 1 base and J by 3 bases, with 22 bases between. The CDR3 consists of 18 residues. Germline CDR1 and CDR2: KGHSH and LQKENI. The CDR3 DNA is TGTGCCAGCTCACCACGGGGGGGCCTAGCGGTTGCCCTCTACGAGCAGTACTTC. It encodes CASSPRGGLAVALYEQYF.

The rearrangement joins TRBV10-1 to TRBJ2-3; no clear D gene. The length of the CDR3 is 13 residues. V lost 3 bases to trimming and J lost 7 bases, with 11 bases between them. Germline V gives CDR1 WNHNN, CDR2 SYGVQD (reference sequence). CDR3 loop: CASSDGPSNTQYF. DNA for the CDR3: TGCGCCAGCAGTGATGGCCCGTCTAATACGCAGTATTTT.

The CDR3: CSVALRTGPSTDTQYF. The DNA for the CDR3 is TGCAGCGTTGCACTAAGGACAGGGCCGAGCACAGATACGCAGTATTTT. The rearrangement links TRBV29-1 to TRBJ2-3, with TRBD1 matching 8 bases. Germline-derived CDR1 and CDR2 are SQVTM and ANQGSEA. With V trimmed by 4 bases and J by 0 bases, 9 bases remained unmatched. The CDR3 length is 16 residues.

V usage is TRBV6-1 and J usage is TRBJ2-1; 9 nucleotides agree with TRBD2. The germline CDR1 and CDR2 sequences are MNHNS and SASEGT. Trimming removed 7 bases from V and 9 bases from J; junction bases left unmatched: 13. This CDR3 is built from 15 residues. DNA for the CDR3: TGTGCCAGCACCAAACCGCGGGGGGGGATTGGTGAGCAGTTCTTC. Amino acid sequence: CASTKPRGGIGEQFF.

The V gene is TRBV20-1, the J gene TRBJ2-1; the match to TRBD2 covers 10 bases. Per germline, CDR1 DFQATT and CDR2 SNEGSKA (reference sequence). The V gene end was trimmed by 1 base and the J gene end by 4 bases; junction bases not matched to a gene: 4. There are 15 residues in the CDR3. The CDR3 spells CSARGASGGYNEQFF. As DNA, the CDR3 is TGCAGTGCTAGAGGAGCTAGCGGGGGATACAATGAGCAGTTCTTC.

V is TRBV24-1 and J is TRBJ2-3; no definite D call. V was trimmed by 3 bases and J by 4 bases, leaving 13 bases between them. The CDR3 loop spans 15 amino acids. Germline-derived CDR1 and CDR2 are KGHDR and SFDVKD. The CDR3 DNA is TGTGCCACCAGTGATCTGGGAAAAGAAGCAGATACGCAGTATTTT. This translates into CATSDLGKEADTQYF.

This clonotype came up many times. The V call is TRBV5-1, the J call TRBJ1-1; TRBD1 agrees at 10 bases. This CDR3 has 16 amino acids. V shed 4 bases and J 7 bases; nucleotides not matched to a gene: 13. CDR1 is SGHRS and CDR2 is YFSETQ in the germline V gene. The DNA of the CDR3 is TGCGCCAGCAGCCAGACAGGGGGCTATTTAGGGAGTGAAGCTTTCTTT. It codes for CASSQTGGYLGSEAFF.

This clonotype was counted many times. V usage is TRBV7-2 and J usage is TRBJ2-7; the D gene is possibly TRBD2 (6 bases). The CDR3 totals 14 residues. Per germline, CDR1 SGHTA and CDR2 FQGNSA. Trimming removed 2 bases from V and 3 bases from J, with 11 bases in between. The CDR3 loop reads CASSLWAGLYEQYF. The CDR3 DNA sequence: TGTGCCAGCAGCTTATGGGCGGGGCTCTACGAGCAGTACTTC. Using reference TRBV7-2 and TRBJ2-7 for the parts outside the CDR3, the full variable domain is GAGVSQSPSNKVTEKGKDVELRCDPISGHTALYWYRQSLGQGLEFLIYFQGNSAPDKSGLPSDRFSAERTGGSVSTLTIQRTQQEDSAVYLCASSLWAGLYEQYFGPGTRLTVT.

The rearrangement links TRBV5-1 to TRBJ2-5, with D perhaps matching TRBD1 (5 bases). The CDR3 extends over 14 amino acids. CDR1 is SGHRS, CDR2 YFSETQ, per germline. V was trimmed by 0 bases and J by 1 base, leaving 7 bases between them. The CDR3 reads CASSLDRSQETQYF. In DNA form, the CDR3 reads TGCGCCAGCAGCTTGGACAGGAGCCAAGAGACCCAGTACTTC.

CDR3 sequence (DNA): TGTGCCATCAGTGGCGGGACAGGCCAAGAGACCCAGTACTTC. Translating it yields CAISGGTGQETQYF. The gene calls are TRBV10-3 and TRBJ2-5; 8 bases agree with TRBD1. Germline lookup yields CDR1 ENHRY and CDR2 SYGVKD. The length of the CDR3 is 14 residues. The junction had 2 bases not matched to a gene; V was cut back by 4 bases and J by 1 base.

The CDR3: CASSLGHRVETQYF. CDR3 nucleotides: TGTGCCAGCAGCTTGGGTCACAGAGTAGAGACCCAGTACTTC. The chain employs TRBV11-2 and TRBJ2-5; no reliable D call. Trimming stripped 3 bases from V and 4 bases from J, with 12 bases between. Germline V gene data show CDR1 as SGHAT and CDR2 as FQNNGV. The CDR3 runs to 14 residues.

This clonotype was found many times. V and J are TRBV20-1 and TRBJ1-5; D is undetermined. This CDR3 spans 12 amino acids. CDR1 and CDR2 from the germline V gene are DFQATT and SNEGSKA (reference sequence). V was cut by 7 bases and J by 4 bases, with 11 bases left in between. CDR3 sequence (DNA): TGCAGTGGTGGGCAGACTAATCAGCCCCAGCATTTT. Residues: CSGGQTNQPQHF.

This clonotype turned up a few times. J is TRBJ2-1 and V is TRBV29-1; TRBD2 matches at 9 bases. Germline V gives CDR1 SQVTM, CDR2 ANQGSEA. The CDR3 length is 14 residues. The trim removed 8 bases at V and 6 bases at J, leaving 11 bases unmatched. The DNA of the CDR3 is TGCAGCCTTCGAGCGGGGGGAGCGGGCAATGAGCAGTTCTTC. Translation gives CSLRAGGAGNEQFF.